Below, one T cell receptor (beta chain) is given with its context. Its antigen is undetermined. The CDR3 consists of 13 residues. Trimming pared 3 bases from V and 6 bases from J, leaving 9 bases between. CDR1 is MNHEY, CDR2 SMNVEV, per germline (reference sequence). The data originate from a study of T cell responses to AZD1222 COVID-19 vaccine. General study findings and limits: Increases in Spike-specific TCR breadth and depth were seen after two AZD1222 doses. Repertoire samples came only from after the peak T cell response.

The data were produced by immunoSEQ multiplex PCR, yet TCRdb's version contains in-frame clones alone and is incomplete. The data show around 130,000 clones, around 94% seen once. Sequenced here: peripheral blood, sampled on day 0 of AZD1222 vaccination. The origin of this receptor is an adult in good health. This chain joins TRBV27 and TRBJ2-1; D uncertain. CDR3 coding DNA: TGTGCCAGCAGTTTCAGTTTGGGCAATGAGCAGTTCTTC. It yields the protein CASSFSLGNEQFF.